This T cell receptor beta chain was sequenced for a study of blood T cells in healthy people across ages. This clonotype was detected only a few times. Sample-barcoded 5' priming and a J-beta primer mix drove a second PCR of about 7 to 11 cycles. Each CDR3 protein gets one entry after TCRdb re-called the 5' RACE reads with MiXCR. The table records some 800,000 distinct CDR3 sequences, around a quarter of them present only once. This CDR3 spans 15 amino acids. Looked up from germline, CDR1 is DFQATT and CDR2 is SNEGSKA (reference sequence). The same data also went into a second study, on T cells of mothers and their children.

This receptor was obtained from a boy between 10 and 17 years old in good health. The sequenced material came from blood. The chain joins TRBV20-1 to TRBJ2-1; a possible D gene is TRBD2 (6 bases). The J call may be mistaken, given a closer DNA end match to TRBJ2-7. CDR3 sequence (DNA): TGCAGTGCTAGAGATCCACTAGCCGATACCTACGAGCAGTACTTC. Translating it yields CSARDPLADTYEQYF.